Below, one TCR beta chain is given with its context. What it binds is not known. Generated by immunoSEQ multiplex PCR, the TCRdb table keeps only in-frame clones and is missing some. The sample has 430,000 or so clones, 80% to 90% seen once; the top ten hold just over 2.5%. Noted treatment: roughly 19 received Ad26.COV2.S at low or high dose, single or two shots; about five received placebo; per-sample allocation not given. Each sample was drawn 63 days after the first injection (of vaccine or placebo). The sample belongs to a study of Ad26.COV2.S vaccination and SARS-CoV-2 variants. Study-level background: Donor participated within the Ad26.COV2.S arm of the COV1001 trial. Participants got Ad26.COV2.S intramuscularly, once or twice 56 days apart.

The CDR3 spans 13 residues. The germline CDR1 and CDR2 sequences are SGHVS and FQNEAQ. Trimming left V 1 base short and J 7 bases short, with 8 bases between. General observations from the study: Substantial breadth was reportedly displayed by spike-specific CD8+ and CD4+ T cell responses after vaccination. Vaccinees and placebo recipients showed similar non-spike TCR breadth.

The clonotype comes from a person aged 18-65 years who received the Ad26.COV2.S COVID-19 vaccine or a placebo. Sample: peripheral blood, taken in a trial of Ad26.COV2.S vaccine versus placebo. The chain couples TRBV7-8 to TRBJ1-5; D gene unclear. CDR3 sequence (DNA): TGTGCCAGCAGCTTAGAATTGGGCCAGCCCCAGCATTTT. It codes for CASSLELGQPQHF.